A single sample gave rise to the 14 T cell receptor beta chains below, sequenced in a study of T-cell memory formation after mild COVID-19. TCRdb redid the calling of the 5' RACE reads with MiXCR, one entry per CDR3 protein. The top ten clones hold roughly a fifth of a sample with 400,000 to 500,000 distinct CDR3 sequences, around 17% of them seen once. Sequencing was carried out using PBMCs or a T cell subset sorted from them (not recorded which). Source of these receptors: a young man who had mild COVID-19 (a few samples of this study predate the infection). Cell type and time point are not known.

This clonotype was recorded a few times. The rearrangement uses TRBV6-5 and TRBJ1-2; a weak D match, TRBD1 (5 bases). Germline V gene data show CDR1 as MNHEY and CDR2 as SVGAGI. The CDR3 is 16 amino acids. The germline V and J ends were trimmed by 4 bases and 6 bases, with 21 bases remaining between them. CDR3 bases: TGTGCCAGCAGTTTAAGGGCCGCAGGGAGTAGGAATGGCTACACCTTC. It codes for CASSLRAAGSRNGYTF.

J is TRBJ2-3 and V is TRBV20-1; 7 bases align to TRBD2. The CDR3 has 16 amino acids. V trimming: 6 bases; J trimming: 2 bases; junction bases outside the gene matches: 14. Germline V gene sequence: CDR1 DFQATT, CDR2 SNEGSKA (reference sequence). The CDR3 nucleotides read TGCAGTGCCCCCCCCGGGCGGGACTACCACACAGATACGCAGTATTTT. Amino acids: CSAPPGRDYHTDTQYF.

V is TRBV7-2 and J is TRBJ2-7, with unresolved D. The CDR3 length is 15 residues. Germline CDR1 is SGHTA and CDR2 is FQGNSA. V was cut by 1 base and J by 5 bases, with 15 bases left in between. CDR3 coding DNA: TGTGCCAGCAGCTTAGGGGTCGTTCCTGGGCACGAGCAGTACTTC. As protein: CASSLGVVPGHEQYF.

The V call is TRBV12-3 or TRBV12-4, the J call TRBJ2-7; D tentatively fits TRBD1 or TRBD2 (5 bases each). V was clipped by 6 bases and J by 1 base, with 13 bases between them. The CDR3 is 14 residues long. CDR3 in amino acids: CASRSGTDSYEQYF. Here the CDR3 DNA reads TGTGCCAGCAGGTCCGGGACGGATTCCTACGAGCAGTACTTC.

In this sample, this clonotype turned up a few times. The rearrangement links TRBV11-2 to TRBJ2-3; 11 bases are shared with TRBD2. Trimming removed 4 bases from V and 8 bases from J; junction bases left unmatched: 8. From germline, CDR1 is SGHAT and CDR2 FQNNGV. The CDR3 spans 15 residues. CDR3 amino acids: CASSSDSGGAGTQYF. CDR3 coding DNA: TGTGCCAGCAGCTCTGATAGCGGGGGGGCCGGTACGCAGTATTTT.

This chain connects TRBV6-2 or TRBV6-3 to TRBJ1-1; D perhaps matches TRBD1 (5 bases). V was pared by 7 bases and J by 6 bases, with 21 bases between. This CDR3 contains 15 residues. The germline V gene encodes CDR1 MNHEY and CDR2 SVGEGT. Here the CDR3 DNA reads TGTGCCAGCACAATCCTCCGGGGCTCTGGGGCTGAAGCTTTCTTT. Translated, it gives CASTILRGSGAEAFF.

The CDR3 sequence is CSAPQGGEYTDTQYF. DNA for the CDR3: TGCAGTGCCCCACAGGGCGGGGAATACACAGATACGCAGTATTTT. This sequence joins TRBV20-1 and TRBJ2-3; D may be TRBD1 or TRBD2 (6 bases each). The CDR3 contains 15 residues. CDR1 is DFQATT, CDR2 SNEGSKA, per germline (reference sequence). V was cut by 6 bases and J by 2 bases, with 18 bases left in between.

The sample holds a few counts of this clonotype. The rearrangement joins TRBV6-1 to TRBJ1-1; unclear D gene. V lost 8 bases to trimming and J lost 1 base, with 14 bases between them. The length of the CDR3 is 14 residues. Germline loops: CDR1 MNHNS, CDR2 SASEGT. The CDR3 DNA reads TGTGCCAGCCAGGCGGGGTCACGGAACACTGAAGCTTTCTTT. This translates into CASQAGSRNTEAFF.

This clonotype has just a few counts. V and J are TRBV13 and TRBJ2-3, with 7 bases identical to TRBD2. Looked up from germline, CDR1 is PRHDT and CDR2 is FYEKMQ (reference sequence). V was clipped by 5 bases and J by 2 bases; unmatched bases: 4. The CDR3 runs to 14 residues. The CDR3 loop reads CASSRGGDTDTQYF. DNA of the CDR3: TGTGCCAGCAGCCGCGGGGGAGACACAGATACGCAGTATTTT. The full variable domain, its missing parts supplied by reference TRBV13 and TRBJ2-3, is AAGVIQSPRHLIKEKRETATLKCYPIPRHDTVYWYQQGPGQDPQFLISFYEKMQSDKGSIPDRFSAQQFSDYHSELNMSSLELGDSALYFCASSRGGDTDTQYFGPGTRLTVL.

This clonotype was counted at least ten times. This chain joins TRBV7-9 and TRBJ1-1; no definite D call. V lost 0 bases, J lost 0 bases, and 2 bases lay in between. CDR1 SEHNR and CDR2 FQNEAQ come from the germline V gene (reference sequence). The CDR3 covers 13 residues. The CDR3: CASSLAMNTEAFF. CDR3 DNA sequence: TGTGCCAGCAGCTTAGCTATGAACACTGAAGCTTTCTTT.

The chain combines TRBV10-3 with TRBJ2-1; 7 nucleotides agree with TRBD2. This CDR3 region has 14 residues. V trimming: 8 bases; J trimming: 6 bases; junction bases outside the gene matches: 10. Germline lookup yields CDR1 ENHRY and CDR2 SYGVKD. CDR3 nucleotide sequence: TGTGCCATCGGGGAGGGGCAGGATAGCAATGAGCAGTTCTTC. It encodes CAIGEGQDSNEQFF.

The chain couples TRBV7-9 to TRBJ2-3, with 8 positions matching TRBD1. Germline V CDR1 and CDR2: SEHNR, FQNEAQ (reference sequence). This CDR3 contains 16 residues. The ends lost 5 bases at V and 1 base at J; junction bases unmatched: 8. The CDR3 DNA is TGTGCCAGCAGCGGCAGACAGGGGAGACGCACAGATACGCAGTATTTT. Its protein is CASSGRQGRRTDTQYF.

This clonotype was recorded at least ten times. The chain couples TRBV10-3 to TRBJ2-2; D not certain. V was trimmed by 3 bases and J by 6 bases, leaving 8 bases between them. Germline CDR1 ENHRY, CDR2 SYGVKD. The CDR3 is 13 amino acids. CDR3 in amino acids: CAISDKRPGELFF. Written as DNA, the CDR3 is TGTGCCATCAGTGACAAGAGGCCCGGGGAGCTGTTTTTT.

The rearrangement uses TRBV11-2 and TRBJ2-7; D gene unclear. The germline V gene has CDR1 SGHAT and CDR2 FQNNGV. The CDR3 runs 14 residues. Trimming took 7 bases from V and 1 from J, leaving 14 bases between them. Written as DNA, the CDR3 is TGTGCCAGCACCCGACGATTGGGTTCCTACGAGCAGTACTTC. This translates into CASTRRLGSYEQYF.